The clone carrying this T cell receptor (beta chain) was counted a few times. Its specificity is unknown. The record originates from a study of T cell repertoires in cytomegalovirus infection. On the study more broadly: Well-studied HLA-B-restricted epitopes and recently identified HLA-C-restricted epitopes of CMV were both used in the study.

TCRdb analysed the reads with MiXCR anew, one entry per CDR3 protein. This sample has about 700,000 distinct CDR3 sequences, with around 35% found just once. Germline V gene lookup returns CDR1 MNHEY and CDR2 SVGAGI. V lost 5 bases to trimming and J lost 0 bases, with 10 bases between them. The CDR3 runs 14 residues. The starting material was cultured PBMCs, obtained from culture after CMV antigen stimulation. The J gene is TRBJ1-1, the V gene TRBV6-5, with unresolved D. This TCR derives from a human donor in good health (CMV status not recorded). Some clones in this sample may be carry-over from other donors' samples. The chain's CDR3 is CASSTTVMNTEAFF. CDR3 sequence (DNA): TGTGCCAGCAGTACGACGGTCATGAACACTGAAGCTTTCTTT.